A selection of T cell receptor beta chains follows, all from one sample in a study of cytomegalovirus exposure and HLA in healthy donors. Using immunoSEQ multiplex PCR, the repertoire was profiled, and TCRdb retains in-frame clones only, with some absent. The sample gives some 170,000 clones, roughly a tenth of which show up once; 1% to 1.5% is in the top ten. Sequenced: PBMCs. The receptor source for this set is a woman in her twenties or thirties in good health and CMV-seropositive. Each CDR3 is given with its conserved first and last residue. The D gene is left open where the match is weak. Where a row states a size, it is once, few, many or the class of an expanded clone; other rows omit it.

>TRBV5-1|NA|TRBJ2-1|TRBD2
TGCGCCAGCAGTCCCGGGACTAGCGGGATCTCCTACAATGAGCAGTTCTTC
CASSPGTSGISYNEQFF
>TRBV27|few|TRBJ1-2|NA
TGTGCCAGCAGTCCGCCGGGCGGACTCTATGGCTACACCTTC
CASSPPGGLYGYTF
>TRBV19|many|TRBJ2-5|TRBD2
TGTGCCAGTAGTCGAGGACTAGCGGGAGGGGTCCCCCGGGGGACCCAGTACTTC
CASSRGLAGGVPRGTQYF
>TRBV5-1|NA|TRBJ1-4|TRBD1
TGCGCCAGCTCGACAGGGGGCGGTGAAAAACTGTTTTTT
CASSTGGGEKLFF
>TRBV5-1|NA|TRBJ2-6|TRBD1
TGCGCCAGCAGCTTGAGCAGGGGGCAGGCTGGGGCCAACGTCCTGACTTTC
CASSLSRGQAGANVLTF
>TRBV30|few|TRBJ2-5|NA
TGTGCCTGGAGTGCGCGCAGGGGAGAGACCCAGTACTTC
CAWSARRGETQYF
>TRBV19|NA|TRBJ1-2|NA
TGTGCCAGTAGGCTGGACAGTTCGATCTCTGGCTACACCTTC
CASRLDSSISGYTF
>TRBV9|NA|TRBJ2-7|NA
TGTGCCAGCAGCGTAGCGGAGCGGGCCCGAGGAAGAGACGAGCAGTACTTC
CASSVAERARGRDEQYF
>TRBV29-1|NA|TRBJ1-2|NA
TGCAGCGGCGGCGGCCAAGGCGTCTATGGCTACACCTTC
CSGGGQGVYGYTF
>TRBV7-2|few|TRBJ2-1|NA
TGTGCCAGCACCTTTACAGGTGAGCCCTACAATGAGCAGTTCTTC
CASTFTGEPYNEQFF
>TRBV2|NA|TRBJ2-3|TRBD1
TGTGCCAGCACGGGACAGGGAATAGATACGCAGTATTTT
CASTGQGIDTQYF
>TRBV18|NA|TRBJ2-5|TRBD1
TGTGCCAGCTCTCCGGGACAGGGAGTAGAGACCCAGTACTTC
CASSPGQGVETQYF
>TRBV30|NA|TRBJ1-1|NA
TGTGCCTGGAGTGTACGAAGGGGAACTGAAGCTTTCTTT
CAWSVRRGTEAFF
>TRBV5-1|few|TRBJ2-7|TRBD1
TGCGCCAGCAGCTTGGCCGGGACAGGGAACTACGAGCAGTACTTC
CASSLAGTGNYEQYF
>TRBV27|few|TRBJ2-7|TRBD1
TGTGCCAGCAGTCGAACAGGGGGGTCCTACGAGCAGTACTTC
CASSRTGGSYEQYF
>TRBV13|NA|TRBJ2-2|TRBD2
TGTGCCAGCAGCTTCGGGAGGGCCTCGCACGGGGAGCTGTTTTTT
CASSFGRASHGELFF